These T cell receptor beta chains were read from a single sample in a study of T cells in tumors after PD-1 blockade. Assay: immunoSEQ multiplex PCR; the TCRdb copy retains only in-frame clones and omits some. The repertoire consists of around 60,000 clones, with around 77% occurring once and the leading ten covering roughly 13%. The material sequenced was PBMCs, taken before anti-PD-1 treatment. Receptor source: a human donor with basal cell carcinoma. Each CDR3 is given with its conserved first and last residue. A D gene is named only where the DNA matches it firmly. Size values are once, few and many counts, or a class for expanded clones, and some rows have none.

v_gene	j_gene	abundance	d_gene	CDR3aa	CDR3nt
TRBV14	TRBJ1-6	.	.	CASSQDAGRMSSPLHF	TGTGCCAGCAGCCAAGACGCTGGACGAATGAGTTCACCCCTCCACTTT
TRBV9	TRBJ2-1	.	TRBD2	CASSLRTSGNEQFF	TGTGCCAGCAGCCTACGGACTAGCGGGAATGAGCAGTTCTTC
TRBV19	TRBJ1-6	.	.	CASKRQYNSPLHF	TGTGCCAGTAAAAGGCAGTATAATTCACCCCTCCACTTT
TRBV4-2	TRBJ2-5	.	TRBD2	CASSQMGLAGGQETQYF	TGTGCCAGCAGCCAGATGGGACTAGCGGGGGGACAAGAGACCCAGTACTTC
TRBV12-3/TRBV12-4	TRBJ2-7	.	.	CASRNSRENPAYF	TGTGCCAGCAGGAACTCTAGAGAGAATCCTGCGTACTTC
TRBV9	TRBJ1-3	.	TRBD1	CASSVGDRGLGNTIYF	TGTGCCAGCAGCGTAGGCGACAGGGGGCTTGGAAACACCATATATTTT
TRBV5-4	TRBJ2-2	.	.	CASSDRTRRTTGELFF	TGTGCCAGCAGCGACAGGACACGCAGGACCACCGGGGAGCTGTTTTTT
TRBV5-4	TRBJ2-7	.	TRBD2	CASSLAPSGYEQYF	TGTGCCAGCAGCTTGGCTCCTAGCGGCTACGAGCAGTACTTC
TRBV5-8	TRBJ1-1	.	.	CASSLGSPLKNTEAFF	TGTGCCAGCAGCTTGGGTTCCCCTCTGAAGAACACTGAAGCTTTCTTT
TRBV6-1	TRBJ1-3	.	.	CASSGDPRGPSGNTIYF	TGTGCCAGCAGTGGGGATCCCAGGGGCCCTTCTGGAAACACCATATATTTT
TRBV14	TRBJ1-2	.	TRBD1	CASSQPRGLPGYTF	TGTGCCAGCAGCCAACCCAGGGGGCTTCCTGGCTACACCTTC
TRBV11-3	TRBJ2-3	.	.	CASSPSSARGDTQYF	TGTGCCAGCAGCCCTTCCTCGGCCAGGGGAGATACGCAGTATTTT
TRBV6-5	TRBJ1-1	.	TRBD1	CASTGGLNTEAFF	TGTGCCAGCACAGGGGGATTGAACACTGAAGCTTTCTTT
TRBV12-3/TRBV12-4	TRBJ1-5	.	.	CASSFPRQPQHF	TGTGCCAGCAGTTTCCCTCGGCAGCCCCAGCATTTT
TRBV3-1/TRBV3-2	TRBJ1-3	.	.	CASSQDRGTNTIYF	TGTGCCAGCAGCCAAGACAGGGGCACAAACACCATATATTTT
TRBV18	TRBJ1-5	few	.	CASSSSTGYYRGNQPQHF	TGTGCCAGCTCATCGTCCACAGGGTACTATAGAGGCAATCAGCCCCAGCATTTT
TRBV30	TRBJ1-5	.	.	CAWSVQGQPQHF	TGTGCCTGGAGTGTACAAGGTCAGCCCCAGCATTTT
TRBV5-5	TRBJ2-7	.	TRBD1	CASRGQGTSYEQYF	TGTGCCAGCAGGGGACAGGGGACATCCTACGAGCAGTACTTC
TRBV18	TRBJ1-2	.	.	CASSPLQTGVSDGYTF	TGTGCCAGCTCACCACTACAGACAGGAGTCTCGGATGGCTACACCTTC
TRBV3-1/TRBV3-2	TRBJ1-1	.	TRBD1	CASSRQGANTEAFF	TGTGCCAGCAGCCGACAGGGGGCGAACACTGAAGCTTTCTTT
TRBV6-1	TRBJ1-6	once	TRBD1	CASSEEQGYNSPLHF	TGTGCCAGCAGTGAAGAACAGGGGTATAATTCACCCCTCCACTTT
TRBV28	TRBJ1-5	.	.	CASGTGNQPQHF	TGTGCCAGCGGAACAGGGAATCAGCCCCAGCATTTT
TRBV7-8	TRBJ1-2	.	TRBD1	CASTNGRGAYGYTF	TGTGCCAGCACCAACGGCAGGGGGGCCTATGGCTACACCTTC
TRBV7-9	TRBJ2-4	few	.	CASSLAGAKNIQYF	TGTGCCAGCAGCTTAGCTGGGGCCAAAAACATTCAGTACTTC
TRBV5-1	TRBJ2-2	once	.	CASSLWGSGELFF	TGCGCCAGCAGCTTGTGGGGTTCCGGGGAGCTGTTTTTT
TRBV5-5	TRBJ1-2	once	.	CASLRRGGGSANYGYTF	TGTGCCAGTCTCCGCCGGGGAGGGGGATCGGCTAACTATGGCTACACCTTC
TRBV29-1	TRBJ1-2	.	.	CSVERGGHYGYTF	TGCAGCGTTGAACGGGGGGGTCACTATGGCTACACCTTC
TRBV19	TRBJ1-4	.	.	CASSISGLGNEKLFF	TGTGCCAGTAGTATTTCCGGGTTGGGTAATGAAAAACTGTTTTTT
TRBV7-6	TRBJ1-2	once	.	CASSFRGDGGYTF	TGTGCCAGCAGCTTCCGCGGGGATGGTGGCTACACCTTC
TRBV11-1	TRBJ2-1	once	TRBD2	CASSKLAGGGANEQFF	TGTGCCAGCAGCAAACTAGCTGGCGGGGGGGCGAATGAGCAGTTCTTC
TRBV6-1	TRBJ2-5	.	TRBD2	CASSEVGREGKKETQYF	TGTGCCAGCAGTGAAGTGGGAAGGGAGGGAAAAAAAGAGACCCAGTACTTC
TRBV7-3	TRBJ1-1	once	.	CASRAPPGEAFF	TGTGCCAGCAGAGCCCCCCCAGGGGAAGCTTTCTTT
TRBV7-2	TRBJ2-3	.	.	CASSSAFRRLSTDTQYF	TGTGCCAGCAGCTCCGCCTTCAGGCGGCTCAGCACAGATACGCAGTATTTT